This is a list of T cell receptor beta chains from one sample in a study of control samples from healthy donors and cancer patients. Assay used: immunoSEQ multiplex PCR; TCRdb lists only in-frame clones, some missing. Counted here are about 150,000 clones, 92% occurring once; the ten biggest clones make up approximately 0.7%. The sample was blood. The receptor source for this set is a woman in her 30s in good health. Both conserved end residues are part of each CDR3. Each record gives: D gene, V gene, CDR3 protein. The D gene is left open where the match is weak.

d_gene: -
v_gene: TRBV24-1
CDR3aa: CATSDYRAQETQYF

d_gene: TRBD2
v_gene: TRBV6-2/TRBV6-3
CDR3aa: CASSYSLREWGTDTQYF

d_gene: TRBD1
v_gene: TRBV15
CDR3aa: CATSRVLGQAFYEQYF

d_gene: TRBD1
v_gene: TRBV2
CDR3aa: CASTQQGAGYEQYF

d_gene: TRBD2
v_gene: TRBV5-8
CDR3aa: CASASSGSRDTQYF

d_gene: -
v_gene: TRBV7-2
CDR3aa: CASSFLDRGSFYNEQFF

d_gene: TRBD2
v_gene: TRBV3-1/TRBV3-2
CDR3aa: CASSQDIRLAVTDTQYF

d_gene: -
v_gene: TRBV7-2
CDR3aa: CASSPIRPGELFF

d_gene: -
v_gene: TRBV6-6
CDR3aa: CASSSLHQNEQFF

d_gene: TRBD1
v_gene: TRBV23-1
CDR3aa: CASIRPHDRAETQYF

d_gene: -
v_gene: TRBV6-5
CDR3aa: CASSYSRSGLQHF

d_gene: -
v_gene: TRBV6-2/TRBV6-3
CDR3aa: CASSYGQGSYEQYF

d_gene: TRBD1
v_gene: TRBV11-2
CDR3aa: CASSPWDRETDTQYF

d_gene: -
v_gene: TRBV19
CDR3aa: CASSILQGYNQPQHF

d_gene: -
v_gene: TRBV5-1
CDR3aa: CASSLDGTTEAFF

d_gene: -
v_gene: TRBV19
CDR3aa: CASSMAVYSNQPQHF

d_gene: -
v_gene: TRBV25-1
CDR3aa: CATPGPKRLSNEKLFF

d_gene: -
v_gene: TRBV5-1
CDR3aa: CASSSSTWSGANVLTF

d_gene: -
v_gene: TRBV2
CDR3aa: CASSTTELGNEKLFF

d_gene: -
v_gene: TRBV5-1
CDR3aa: CASSLDGSGGSGANVLTF

d_gene: -
v_gene: TRBV19
CDR3aa: CASSRGRGVREKLFF

d_gene: -
v_gene: TRBV5-1
CDR3aa: CASRGPNTGELFF

d_gene: TRBD2
v_gene: TRBV18
CDR3aa: CASSAGLAGGQETQYF

d_gene: -
v_gene: TRBV4-3
CDR3aa: CASSQVTSIGWTDTQYF

d_gene: TRBD2
v_gene: TRBV11-2
CDR3aa: CASSFRLAGASSYNEQFF

d_gene: TRBD2
v_gene: TRBV24-1
CDR3aa: CVTSDLSPTSGYNEQFF

d_gene: -
v_gene: TRBV5-5
CDR3aa: CASSPEYNSPLHF

d_gene: -
v_gene: TRBV19
CDR3aa: CASSRDISYEQYF

d_gene: TRBD2
v_gene: TRBV29-1
CDR3aa: CSVSGLAGVLDTQYF

d_gene: TRBD2
v_gene: TRBV27
CDR3aa: CASSLGLAGGGETQYF

d_gene: -
v_gene: TRBV9
CDR3aa: CASSPDRDYGYTF

d_gene: TRBD1
v_gene: TRBV19
CDR3aa: CASSRQGASYEQYF

d_gene: -
v_gene: TRBV6-2/TRBV6-3
CDR3aa: CASSPPSGLFLSYEQYF

d_gene: -
v_gene: TRBV6-1
CDR3aa: CASSEDLGALNTEAFF

d_gene: TRBD2
v_gene: TRBV7-9
CDR3aa: CASSTTLAGGLVYEQYF

d_gene: TRBD1
v_gene: TRBV6-5
CDR3aa: CASGVWDSPTGELFF

d_gene: -
v_gene: TRBV7-8
CDR3aa: CASVASGTEAFF

d_gene: -
v_gene: TRBV30
CDR3aa: CAWSVARAGTRLRGSYEQYF

d_gene: TRBD1
v_gene: TRBV5-5
CDR3aa: CASSLGDSSTDTQYF

d_gene: TRBD1
v_gene: TRBV14
CDR3aa: CASSQVGQPNTEAFF

d_gene: -
v_gene: TRBV1
CDR3aa: CTSSQGPWGCNQPQHF

d_gene: -
v_gene: TRBV3-1/TRBV3-2
CDR3aa: CASSQDTRTEAFF

d_gene: -
v_gene: TRBV7-9
CDR3aa: CASAQETQYF

d_gene: -
v_gene: TRBV27
CDR3aa: CASSLSAQLNTEAFF

d_gene: TRBD1
v_gene: TRBV24-1
CDR3aa: CATRTSGGGTEGLTF

d_gene: -
v_gene: TRBV5-1
CDR3aa: CASSLVWPGWGDSPNTGELFF

d_gene: TRBD1
v_gene: TRBV10-3
CDR3aa: CAISESSGQGARALHF

d_gene: -
v_gene: TRBV20-1
CDR3aa: CSASSAEQQFF